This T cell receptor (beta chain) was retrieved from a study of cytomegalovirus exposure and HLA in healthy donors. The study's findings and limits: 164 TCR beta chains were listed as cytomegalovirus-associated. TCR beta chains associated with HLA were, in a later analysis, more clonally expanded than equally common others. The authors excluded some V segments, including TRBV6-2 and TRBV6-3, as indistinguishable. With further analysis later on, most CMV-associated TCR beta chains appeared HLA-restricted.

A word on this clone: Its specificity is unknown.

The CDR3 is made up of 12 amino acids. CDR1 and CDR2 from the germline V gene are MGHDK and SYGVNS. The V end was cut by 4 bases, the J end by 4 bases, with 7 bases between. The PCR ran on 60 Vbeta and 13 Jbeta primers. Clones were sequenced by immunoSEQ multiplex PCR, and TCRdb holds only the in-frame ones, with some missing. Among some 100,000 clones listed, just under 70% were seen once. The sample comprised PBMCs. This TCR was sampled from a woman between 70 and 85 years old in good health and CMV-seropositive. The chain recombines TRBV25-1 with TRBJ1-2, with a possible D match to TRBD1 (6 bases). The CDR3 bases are TGTGCCAGCAGTGGGACAGCCTATGGCTACACCTTC. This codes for CASSGTAYGYTF.